The 17 T cell receptor beta chains presented below share a single source sample, sequenced in a study of cytomegalovirus exposure and HLA in healthy donors. The PCR used 60 Vbeta and 13 Jbeta primers. Data came from immunoSEQ multiplex PCR; TCRdb stores just in-frame clones and leaves some out. The sample records about 150,000 clones, around 80% being singletons. Sequencing input: PBMCs. The receptors come from a man aged 35-49 years in good health and CMV-seronegative.

Here the CDR3 DNA reads TGTGCCAGTAGTATCGGCGGGACTGCCTACGAGCAGTACTTC. Protein product: CASSIGGTAYEQYF. The V gene is TRBV19, the J gene TRBJ2-7; D is perhaps TRBD2 (6 bases). The V and J ends lost 3 bases and 2 bases respectively, with 11 bases between them. The CDR3 loop spans 14 amino acids. The V gene's germline CDR1 is LNHDA and CDR2 SQIVND (reference sequence).

The chain links TRBV11-2 to TRBJ2-1; D call uncertain. CDR1 is SGHAT and CDR2 is FQNNGV in the germline V gene. Trimming cost V 4 bases and J 8 bases, with 9 bases left between them. This CDR3 is built from 12 residues. The CDR3 sequence: CASSSVSDEQFF. CDR3 bases: TGTGCCAGCAGCTCAGTATCAGATGAGCAGTTCTTC.

This chain links TRBV28 with TRBJ2-2; 8 bases are a match to TRBD1. The germline V gene encodes CDR1 MDHEN and CDR2 SYDVKM. This CDR3 comprises 14 residues. Unmatched junction bases numbered 2, after V lost 5 bases and J lost 3 bases. Here the CDR3 DNA reads TGTGCCAGCAGTCAGACAGGGGACACCGGGGAGCTGTTTTTT. It translates to CASSQTGDTGELFF.

The chain joins TRBV28 to TRBJ1-5, with TRBD1 matching over 9 bases. Trimming removed 6 bases from V and 7 bases from J; junction bases left unmatched: 13. CDR1 is MDHEN, CDR2 SYDVKM, per germline. The CDR3 loop spans 16 amino acids. CDR3 loop: CASSVIQGAIGQPQHF. The CDR3, as DNA: TGTGCCAGCAGCGTAATACAGGGGGCGATTGGCCAGCCCCAGCATTTT.

The V and J genes are TRBV9 and TRBJ1-3; 8 bases fit TRBD1. This CDR3 contains 17 residues. CDR1 is SGDLS and CDR2 is YYNGEE in the germline V gene. Trimming took 0 bases from V and 4 from J; bases not matched to a gene: 9. The CDR3 reads CASSVEPRTGTGNTIYF. The CDR3 nucleotides read TGTGCCAGCAGCGTAGAGCCAAGGACAGGGACCGGAAACACCATATATTTT. The full variable domain, rest sourced from reference TRBV9 and TRBJ1-3, is DSGVTQTPKHLITATGQRVTLRCSPRSGDLSVYWYQQSLDQGLQFLIQYYNGEERAKGNILERFSAQQFPDLHSELNLSSLELGDSALYFCASSVEPRTGTGNTIYFGEGSWLTVV.

This chain joins TRBV10-3 and TRBJ2-1; weak D call: TRBD2 (5 bases). Germline V gene sequence: CDR1 ENHRY, CDR2 SYGVKD. The CDR3 covers 14 residues. Here the CDR3 DNA reads TGTGCGACGGACTCCGGACTGGACGACAATGAGCAGTTCTTC. Translating gives CATDSGLDDNEQFF.

The chain combines TRBV19 with TRBJ1-5; D is perhaps TRBD1 (6 bases). Trimming took 6 bases from V and 6 from J, leaving 21 bases between them. The CDR3 runs 16 residues. The germline gives CDR1 LNHDA, CDR2 SQIVND (reference sequence). CDR3 sequence (DNA): TGTGCCAGTAGCGGGTGGGGTCAGGGGCACGTTCAGCCCCAGCATTTT. Its translation: CASSGWGQGHVQPQHF.

The chain employs TRBV9 and TRBJ2-6; 15 bases align to TRBD2. CDR1 is SGDLS and CDR2 is YYNGEE in the germline V gene. CDR3 length equals 19 residues. V gave up 4 bases and J gave up 2 bases; unmatched junction bases: 7. CDR3 sequence: CASSPGTSGGRPGANVLTF. The CDR3 DNA is TGTGCCAGCAGCCCTGGGACTAGCGGGGGGCGGCCTGGGGCCAACGTCCTGACTTTC. The full variable domain, its missing parts supplied by reference TRBV9 and TRBJ2-6, is DSGVTQTPKHLITATGQRVTLRCSPRSGDLSVYWYQQSLDQGLQFLIQYYNGEERAKGNILERFSAQQFPDLHSELNLSSLELGDSALYFCASSPGTSGGRPGANVLTFGAGSRLTVL.

The J gene is TRBJ2-5, the V gene TRBV2, with D uncertain. The germline CDR1 and CDR2 sequences are SNHLY and FYNNEI. CDR3 size: 11 residues. V shed 9 bases and J shed 5 bases, with 10 bases lying between them. The CDR3 reads CARKLRETQYF. Written as DNA, the CDR3 is TGTGCCAGAAAACTTCGGGAGACCCAGTACTTC.

V is TRBV19 and J is TRBJ2-7, with TRBD2 matching 7 bases. The CDR3 is 14 amino acids. V dropped 4 bases and J dropped 3; count of bases not matched to a gene: 6. The V gene's germline CDR1 is LNHDA and CDR2 SQIVND (reference sequence). This CDR3 reads CASSNQGGSYEQYF. CDR3 DNA sequence: TGTGCCAGTAGTAACCAGGGAGGGAGCTACGAGCAGTACTTC.

The chain uses TRBV4-3 and TRBJ1-5; D may be TRBD1 (6 bases). CDR3 length: 15 amino acids. Trimming took 0 bases from V and 7 from J, leaving 13 bases between them. Germline CDR1 LGHNA, CDR2 YSLEER. CDR3 in DNA: TGCGCCAGCAGCCAAGATCTCACAGGGCTACAGCCCCAGCATTTT. Its translation: CASSQDLTGLQPQHF.

This chain connects TRBV28 to TRBJ2-3; perhaps TRBD1 as D (6 bases). V lost 0 bases to trimming and J lost 0 bases, with 10 bases between them. The CDR3 length is 16 residues. CDR1 is MDHEN and CDR2 is SYDVKM in the germline V gene. The CDR3 protein is CASSLWGAGSTDTQYF. As DNA, the CDR3 is TGTGCCAGCAGTTTATGGGGGGCGGGTAGCACAGATACGCAGTATTTT. Supplemented by reference TRBV28 and TRBJ2-3, the full variable domain reads DVKVTQSSRYLVKRTGEKVFLECVQDMDHENMFWYRQDPGLGLRLIYFSYDVKMKEKGDIPEGYSVSREKKERFSLILESASTNQTSMYLCASSLWGAGSTDTQYFGPGTRLTVL.

The table lists this clone with a count of one. A junction end diverges from the germline sequence, so it may reflect a read error. The chain joins TRBV12-5 to TRBJ2-4, with D maybe TRBD2 (6 bases). In germline, CDR1 is LGHNT, CDR2 FRNRAP. The CDR3 is 15 residues long. The CDR3 is CASVDSQLAKNSQYF. The CDR3 region has the DNA TGTGCTAGTGTCGACAGCCAACTAGCCAAAAACAGTCAGTACTTC.

The rearrangement links TRBV19 to TRBJ2-7, with D possibly matching TRBD1 (6 bases). The CDR3 sequence is 15 residues long. Germline V gene lookup returns CDR1 LNHDA and CDR2 SQIVND (reference sequence). Trimming cost V 1 base and J 0 bases, with 10 bases left between them. CDR3 sequence reads: CASSIVAGDSYEQYF. The DNA for the CDR3 is TGTGCCAGTAGTATAGTCGCAGGGGACTCCTACGAGCAGTACTTC.

For the CDR3, the DNA is TGTGCCAGCAGCGGCAGGGCGGGAGGCACAGATACGCAGTATTTT. Amino acid sequence: CASSGRAGGTDTQYF. V usage is TRBV9 and J usage is TRBJ2-3; 7 bases match TRBD2. V gave up 3 bases and J gave up 1 base; unmatched junction bases: 5. This CDR3 is 15 amino acids long. From germline, CDR1 is SGDLS and CDR2 YYNGEE.

This chain connects TRBV7-2 to TRBJ1-1; the match to TRBD1 covers 7 bases. Looked up from germline, CDR1 is SGHTA and CDR2 is FQGNSA. Losses at the gene ends were 0 bases for V and 1 base for J; bases not matched to a gene: 2. CDR3 length equals 15 residues. As DNA, the CDR3 is TGTGCCAGCAGCTTAGCAGGGGGCGAGAACACTGAAGCTTTCTTT. Translation gives CASSLAGGENTEAFF. The variable domain in full, with the rest retrieved from reference TRBV7-2 and TRBJ1-1, is GAGVSQSPSNKVTEKGKDVELRCDPISGHTALYWYRQSLGQGLEFLIYFQGNSAPDKSGLPSDRFSAERTGGSVSTLTIQRTQQEDSAVYLCASSLAGGENTEAFFGQGTRLTVV.

This chain joins TRBV20-1 and TRBJ2-1; D uncertain. The V gene's germline CDR1 is DFQATT and CDR2 SNEGSKA (reference sequence). This CDR3 is 11 amino acids long. Trimming removed 3 bases at V and 4 bases at J, with 4 bases between. The CDR3 sequence: CSASSYNEQFF. In nucleotides, the CDR3 is TGCAGTGCTAGCAGTTACAATGAGCAGTTCTTC.